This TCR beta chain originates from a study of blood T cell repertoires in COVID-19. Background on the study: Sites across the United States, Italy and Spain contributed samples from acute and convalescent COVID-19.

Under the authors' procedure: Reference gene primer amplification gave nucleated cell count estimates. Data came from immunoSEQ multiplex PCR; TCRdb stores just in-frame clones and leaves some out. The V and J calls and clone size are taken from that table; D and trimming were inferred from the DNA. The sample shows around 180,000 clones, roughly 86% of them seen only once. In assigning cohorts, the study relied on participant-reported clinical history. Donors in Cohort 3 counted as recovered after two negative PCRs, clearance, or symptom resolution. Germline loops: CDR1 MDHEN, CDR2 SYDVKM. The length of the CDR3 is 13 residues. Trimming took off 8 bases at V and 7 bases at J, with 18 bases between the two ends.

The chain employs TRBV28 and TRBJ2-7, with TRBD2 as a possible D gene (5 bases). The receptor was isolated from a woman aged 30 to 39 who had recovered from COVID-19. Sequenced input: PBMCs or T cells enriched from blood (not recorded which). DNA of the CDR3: TGTGCCAGCGAGGACCGGGGTCTAAGGGAGCAGTACTTC. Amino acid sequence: CASEDRGLREQYF.